The 14 T cell receptor beta chains in this list originate from one sample, sequenced in a study of blood T cell repertoires in COVID-19. This table comes from immunoSEQ multiplex PCR, and its TCRdb copy is limited to in-frame clones, with some not included. This table has under 150,000 clones, around 82% appearing once. Sequencing used PBMCs or T cells enriched from blood (not recorded which). These receptors were obtained from a man aged 35 to 55 with acute COVID-19.

The sample holds a few counts of this clone. The rearrangement joins TRBV18 to TRBJ2-1; 10 bases line up with TRBD2. The ends lost 3 bases at V and 5 bases at J; junction bases unmatched: 10. This CDR3 region has 17 residues. Germline V gene lookup returns CDR1 KGHSH and CDR2 LQKENI. CDR3 bases: TGTGCCAGCTCACCGGGAATAGCGGGGGGCGGCCACAATGAGCAGTTCTTC. Encoded protein: CASSPGIAGGGHNEQFF. Full variable domain (rest looked up from reference TRBV18 and TRBJ2-1): NAGVMQNPRHLVRRRGQEARLRCSPMKGHSHVYWYRQLPEEGLKFMVYLQKENIIDESGMPKERFSAEFPKEGPSILRIQQVVRGDSAAYFCASSPGIAGGGHNEQFFGPGTRLTVL.

The chain joins TRBV12-3 or TRBV12-4 to TRBJ2-1; D is unclear. This CDR3 is built from 11 residues. V lost 5 bases and J lost 9, with 8 bases in between. The CDR3 DNA follows: TGTGCCAGCAGTCTACCCGGTGAGCAGTTCTTC. Translation: CASSLPGEQFF.

The chain has TRBV18 and TRBJ1-1; TRBD1 matches 7 bases. There are 15 residues in the CDR3. V was pared by 1 base and J by 0 bases, with 2 bases of the junction left unmatched. Germline assignment: CDR1 KGHSH and CDR2 LQKENI. Here the CDR3 DNA reads TGTGCCAGCTCACCACTCACAGGGGTGAACACTGAAGCTTTCTTT. It translates to CASSPLTGVNTEAFF.

The V gene is TRBV18, the J gene TRBJ1-1; TRBD1 might be the D (5 bases). Between the trimmed V and J ends, which lost 6 bases and 4 bases, there was a span of 15 bases. Germline V gene data show CDR1 as KGHSH and CDR2 as LQKENI. The length of the CDR3 is 14 residues. CDR3 bases: TGTGCCAGCTCCTTAGGGCAGGGCGGCACTGAAGCTTTCTTT. Translated: CASSLGQGGTEAFF.

The count of this clone is one. The chain joins TRBV10-2 to TRBJ1-5; D is uncertain. CDR3 length: 12 amino acids. With 8 bases removed from V and 5 bases from J, the gap between germline ends came to 10 bases. Germline V gene lookup returns CDR1 WSHSY and CDR2 SAAADI. This chain's CDR3 is CASRTRDQPQHF. For the CDR3, the DNA is TGCGCCAGCCGGACGAGGGATCAGCCCCAGCATTTT.

The chain recombines TRBV4-3 with TRBJ2-5; the match to TRBD1 covers 9 bases. Germline V gene sequence: CDR1 LGHNA, CDR2 YSLEER. Losses at the gene ends were 0 bases for V and 3 bases for J; bases not matched to a gene: 14. There are 19 residues in the CDR3. CDR3 protein: CASSQEYSATGQGEETQYF. The DNA for the CDR3 is TGCGCCAGCAGCCAAGAATACTCTGCAACGGGACAGGGCGAAGAGACCCAGTACTTC.

The chain joins TRBV28 to TRBJ1-3; tentative D call: TRBD1 (5 bases). Germline lookup yields CDR1 MDHEN and CDR2 SYDVKM. CDR3 length: 13 amino acids. V dropped 4 bases and J dropped 4 bases, with 8 bases sitting between them. The CDR3 is CASSWGSGNTIYF. The DNA of the CDR3 is TGTGCCAGCAGTTGGGGCTCGGGAAACACCATATATTTT. The full variable domain, with the rest looked up from reference TRBV28 and TRBJ1-3, is DVKVTQSSRYLVKRTGEKVFLECVQDMDHENMFWYRQDPGLGLRLIYFSYDVKMKEKGDIPEGYSVSREKKERFSLILESASTNQTSMYLCASSWGSGNTIYFGEGSWLTVV.

The chain links TRBV3-1 (or the pseudogene TRBV3-2) to TRBJ2-7, with TRBD1 matching over 7 bases. CDR1 and CDR2 (germline): LGHDT, YNNKEL (reference sequence). This CDR3 is built from 16 residues. Trimming took 0 bases from V and 3 from J; bases not matched to a gene: 8. The CDR3 loop is CASSQEHEGAGYEQYF. As DNA, the CDR3 is TGTGCCAGCAGCCAAGAACATGAGGGGGCAGGCTACGAGCAGTACTTC.

The rearrangement uses TRBV14 and TRBJ1-1; TRBD1 might be the D (5 bases). The V and J ends lost 2 bases and 3 bases respectively, with 19 bases between them. Germline CDR1 and CDR2: SGHDN and FVKESK. The CDR3 length is 17 residues. The CDR3 DNA is TGTGCCAGCAGCCAATCCCCGAGGTGGGGCTGGCACACTGAAGCTTTCTTT. Its translation is CASSQSPRWGWHTEAFF.

The chain couples TRBV7-2 to TRBJ2-1; perhaps TRBD1 as D (5 bases). Germline V CDR1 and CDR2: SGHTA, FQGNSA. There are 17 residues in the CDR3. Trimming took off 4 bases at V and 9 bases at J, with 25 bases between the two ends. The CDR3 sequence: CASSSARELASQGEQFF. The CDR3 DNA reads TGTGCCAGCAGCTCCGCCAGGGAACTGGCAAGTCAGGGTGAGCAGTTCTTC.

This clone was observed a few times. The chain couples TRBV7-9 to TRBJ1-4; 11 bases agree with TRBD1. The CDR3 runs 15 residues. CDR1 SEHNR and CDR2 FQNEAQ come from the germline V gene (reference sequence). Losses at the gene ends were 11 bases for V and 10 bases for J; bases not matched to a gene: 15. CDR3 DNA sequence: TGTGCCCGCGCCCCCAGGACAGGGGGCTTGGTAAAACTGTTTTTT. Protein: CARAPRTGGLVKLFF.

The chain uses TRBV4-3 and TRBJ2-3, with D tentatively TRBD2 (5 bases). Per germline, CDR1 LGHNA and CDR2 YSLEER. The germline V and J ends were trimmed by 0 bases and 2 bases, with 15 bases remaining between them. The CDR3 loop spans 17 amino acids. CDR3 bases: TGCGCCAGCAGCCAAGATTGGGCTAGCAGCCTCACAGATACGCAGTATTTT. This encodes CASSQDWASSLTDTQYF.

This chain links TRBV9 with TRBJ1-2, with D possibly TRBD1 on 5 matching bases. CDR3 length: 15 residues. Germline CDR1 and CDR2: SGDLS and YYNGEE. Trimming stripped 1 base from V and 4 bases from J, with 14 bases between. For the CDR3, the DNA is TGTGCCAGCAGCGTATCCGGGACTCAATTCTATGGCTACACCTTC. Translated: CASSVSGTQFYGYTF.

The chain carries TRBV9 and TRBJ1-4; no clear D gene. CDR1 SGDLS and CDR2 YYNGEE come from the germline V gene. The V end lost 0 bases, the J end lost 7 bases, and 10 bases lay between the germline ends. The CDR3 totals 14 residues. Written as DNA, the CDR3 is TGTGCCAGCAGCGTAGACGAGGCGAGTGAAAAACTGTTTTTT. Its translation is CASSVDEASEKLFF.